The next 30 T cell receptor beta chains were all read from a single sample in a study of T cells expressing NK-cell markers. No DNA is given; TCRdb re-called the 5' RACE reads and lists each CDR3 protein once. This sample's table reports over 250,000 distinct CDR3 sequences. The sample comprised blood T cells: a sorted CD56 or NKG2C T cell subset, CD4+ or CD8+ T cells, or bulk PBMC T cells (not recorded which). These receptors all come from a woman aged 18 to 69 in good health.

The V call is TRBV6-5, the J call TRBJ2-3; TCRdb picks TRBD1, but there is no DNA to check that call. Germline CDR1 and CDR2: MNHEY and SVGAGI. This CDR3 is built from 14 residues. The CDR3 sequence: CASSYRQGVDTQYF.

The chain combines TRBV3-1 with TRBJ2-4; the TCRdb D gene call, TRBD2, has no DNA to confirm it. Germline V gives CDR1 LGHDT, CDR2 YNNKEL (reference sequence). This CDR3 contains 14 residues. The CDR3 is CASSPLATKNIQYF.

CDR3 sequence: CASSSGVSNEKLFF. The rearrangement uses TRBV7-2 and TRBJ1-4; TCRdb's D call, TRBD1, is unchecked because there is no DNA. This CDR3 has 14 residues. Germline CDR1 SGHTA, CDR2 FQGNSA.

The rearrangement joins TRBV28 to TRBJ1-2; the D call from TCRdb, TRBD1, cannot be confirmed without DNA. This CDR3 contains 14 residues. Germline loops: CDR1 MDHEN, CDR2 SYDVKM. The CDR3 protein is CASSQRGRGYGYTF.

The chain employs TRBV29-1 and TRBJ2-1; the D call of TRBD1 rests on TCRdb alone, since no DNA is present to check it. Germline assignment: CDR1 SQVTM and CDR2 ANQGSEA. This CDR3 contains 15 residues. CDR3 loop: CSVAVQDTSYNEQFF.

The rearrangement uses TRBV6-6 and TRBJ2-7; checking the TCRdb D call of TRBD1 is not possible without DNA. CDR1 is MNHNY and CDR2 is SVGAGI in the germline V gene (reference sequence). The CDR3 spans 13 residues. The CDR3: CACRRDSSYEQYF.

This chain's CDR3 is CASSLGVGARDTQYF. V gene TRBV28 combines with J gene TRBJ2-3; the TRBD1 assignment by TCRdb is unverifiable without DNA. Germline values: CDR1 MDHEN, CDR2 SYDVKM. The CDR3 runs 15 residues.

The CDR3: CASSLARQGGPYGYTF. J is TRBJ1-2 and V is TRBV5-1. Germline assignment: CDR1 SGHRS and CDR2 YFSETQ. CDR3 length: 16 residues.

The chain links TRBV20-1 to TRBJ1-4; without DNA, the TCRdb call of TRBD1 cannot be checked. CDR3 length equals 14 residues. Per germline, CDR1 DFQATT and CDR2 SNEGSKA (reference sequence). CDR3 loop: CSAPDRKEMEKLFF.

The chain combines TRBV7-2 with TRBJ1-1; the TCRdb D gene call, TRBD1, has no DNA to confirm it. The CDR3 has 15 amino acids. Germline CDR1 and CDR2: SGHTA and FQGNSA. The CDR3 protein is CASTRTGGKNTEAFF.

The chain recombines TRBV7-8 with TRBJ2-7; TCRdb proposes TRBD1, but this gene call is untestable without DNA. The CDR3 has 14 amino acids. Looked up from germline, CDR1 is SGHVS and CDR2 is FQNEAQ. Here the CDR3 reads CASRNRGSAYEQYF.

The V gene is TRBV18, the J gene TRBJ1-5; the D call from TCRdb, TRBD1, cannot be confirmed without DNA. CDR1 and CDR2 from the germline V gene are KGHSH and LQKENI. The CDR3 has 17 residues. This CDR3 is CASSRGTGGGINQPQHF.

CDR3 sequence: CASSSPSGGEETQYF. The chain combines TRBV6-2 or TRBV6-3 with TRBJ2-5; there is no DNA to check the TCRdb D call of TRBD2. This CDR3 has 15 amino acids. CDR1 is MNHEY and CDR2 is SVGEGT in the germline V gene.

The J gene is TRBJ2-1, the V gene TRBV7-9; TCRdb proposes TRBD2, but this gene call is untestable without DNA. The CDR3 consists of 16 residues. Germline values: CDR1 SEHNR, CDR2 FQNEAQ (reference sequence). The CDR3 loop is CASSLVAVSSYNEQFF.

The V and J genes are TRBV5-1 and TRBJ2-2; TCRdb proposes TRBD1, but this gene call is untestable without DNA. CDR1 and CDR2 (germline): SGHRS, YFSETQ. This CDR3 is 16 amino acids long. The CDR3 region is CASSGNTGASTGELFF.

The chain combines TRBV9 with TRBJ2-1; TCRdb's D call, TRBD1, is unchecked because there is no DNA. This CDR3 is 12 amino acids long. The germline CDR1 and CDR2 sequences are SGDLS and YYNGEE. The CDR3: CASSGGAGSEFF.

This chain joins TRBV20-1 and TRBJ2-1; the D call from TCRdb, TRBD1, cannot be confirmed without DNA. CDR3 size: 11 residues. Looked up from germline, CDR1 is DFQATT and CDR2 is SNEGSKA (reference sequence). The chain's CDR3 is CSPLSSVEQFF.

The chain has TRBV5-1 and TRBJ2-5; TCRdb selects TRBD2, and the lack of DNA leaves this call unchecked. This CDR3 comprises 16 residues. From germline, CDR1 is SGHRS and CDR2 YFSETQ. Here the CDR3 reads CASSRGLAGYQETQYF.

The chain links TRBV7-2 to TRBJ2-7; as DNA is missing, the TRBD1 call by TCRdb cannot be tested. CDR1 and CDR2 from the germline V gene are SGHTA and FQGNSA. This CDR3 region has 15 residues. The CDR3 reads CASTGLGAERYEQYF.

The gene calls are TRBV20-1 and TRBJ2-3; there is no DNA to check the TCRdb D call of TRBD1. This CDR3 region has 14 residues. Germline V gene data show CDR1 as DFQATT and CDR2 as SNEGSKA (reference sequence). The CDR3 spells CSARGPGDTDTQYF.

This chain links TRBV28 with TRBJ2-3; TCRdb reports TRBD1, a call that lacks DNA to check it against. Germline V gene data show CDR1 as MDHEN and CDR2 as SYDVKM. The CDR3 extends over 15 amino acids. CDR3 amino acids: CASSPAGTGPDTQYF.

The chain joins TRBV20-1 to TRBJ2-3; TCRdb reports TRBD2, a call that lacks DNA to check it against. The germline V gene has CDR1 DFQATT and CDR2 SNEGSKA (reference sequence). CDR3 length: 15 amino acids. The CDR3 sequence is CSALLAETSTDTQYF.

The rearrangement links TRBV12-3 or TRBV12-4 to TRBJ1-1. The CDR3 is 13 residues long. The CDR3 reads CASSSRTGTEAFF.

This rearrangement joins TRBV4-2 to TRBJ2-7. The CDR3 contains 16 residues. Germline V gives CDR1 LGHNA, CDR2 YNFKEQ. CDR3 in amino acids: CASSQDGSSGTYEQYF.

This chain uses TRBV7-6 with TRBJ1-2; no DNA is available, so the TRBD1 call from TCRdb remains unchecked. Germline loops: CDR1 SGHVS, CDR2 FNYEAQ. The length of the CDR3 is 14 residues. The CDR3 sequence is CASSGGGVAPGYTF.

The rearrangement links TRBV12-3 or TRBV12-4 to TRBJ2-2; TCRdb's D call, TRBD1, is unchecked because there is no DNA. The CDR3 runs to 17 residues. The CDR3 protein is CASSSGTGRTGTGELFF.

The chain couples TRBV15 to TRBJ2-3; TCRdb proposes TRBD2, but this gene call is untestable without DNA. Germline values: CDR1 LNHNV, CDR2 YYDKDF (reference sequence). The CDR3 has 15 residues. This CDR3 reads CATSPPLGGADTQYF.

The chain employs TRBV9 and TRBJ1-1. This CDR3 has 16 residues. CDR1 is SGDLS, CDR2 YYNGEE, per germline. The CDR3 is CASSVVPSVRNTEAFF.

The chain is built from TRBV6-1 and TRBJ1-1; the D call from TCRdb, TRBD1, cannot be confirmed without DNA. CDR1 and CDR2 (germline): MNHNS, SASEGT. The length of the CDR3 is 13 residues. This CDR3 reads CASRWGQGTIGFF.

The chain is built from TRBV7-9 and TRBJ2-1. The CDR3 has 14 residues. Germline V gene data show CDR1 as SEHNR and CDR2 as FQNEAQ (reference sequence). The CDR3 region is CASSDSISYNEQFF.